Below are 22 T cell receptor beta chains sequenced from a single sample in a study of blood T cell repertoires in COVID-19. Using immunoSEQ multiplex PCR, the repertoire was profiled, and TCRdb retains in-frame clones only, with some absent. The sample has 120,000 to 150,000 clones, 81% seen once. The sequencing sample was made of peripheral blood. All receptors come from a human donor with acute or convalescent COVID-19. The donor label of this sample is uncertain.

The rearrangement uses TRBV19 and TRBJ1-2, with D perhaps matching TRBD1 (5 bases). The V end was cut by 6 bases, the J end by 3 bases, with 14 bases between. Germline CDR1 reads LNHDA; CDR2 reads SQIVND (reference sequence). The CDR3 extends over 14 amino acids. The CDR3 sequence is CASRKRPGDYGYTF. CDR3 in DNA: TGTGCCAGTAGGAAACGGCCGGGGGACTATGGCTACACCTTC.

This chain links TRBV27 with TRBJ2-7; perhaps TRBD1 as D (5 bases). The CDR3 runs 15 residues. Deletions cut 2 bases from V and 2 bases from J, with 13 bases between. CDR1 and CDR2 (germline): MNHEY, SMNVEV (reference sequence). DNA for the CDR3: TGTGCCAGCAGTTTAAGGACATTGGGTGCCTACGAGCAGTACTTC. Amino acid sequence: CASSLRTLGAYEQYF.

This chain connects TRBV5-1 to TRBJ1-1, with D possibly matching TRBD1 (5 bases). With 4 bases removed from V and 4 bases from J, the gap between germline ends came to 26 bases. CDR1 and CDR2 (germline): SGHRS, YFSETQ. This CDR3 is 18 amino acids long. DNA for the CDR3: TGCGCCAGCAGCCCCAGAATCCGGGACTCCACCCCCGGCACTGAAGCTTTCTTT. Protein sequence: CASSPRIRDSTPGTEAFF.

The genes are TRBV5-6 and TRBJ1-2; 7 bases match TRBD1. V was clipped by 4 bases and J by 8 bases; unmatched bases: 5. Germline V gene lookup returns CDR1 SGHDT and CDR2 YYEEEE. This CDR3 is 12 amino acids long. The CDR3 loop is CASSPWDRGYTF. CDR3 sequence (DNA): TGTGCCAGCAGCCCCTGGGACAGAGGCTACACCTTC.

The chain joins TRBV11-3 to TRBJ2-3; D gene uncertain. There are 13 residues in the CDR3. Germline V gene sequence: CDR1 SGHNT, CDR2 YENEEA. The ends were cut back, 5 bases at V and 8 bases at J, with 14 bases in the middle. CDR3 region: CASSPHITGTQYF. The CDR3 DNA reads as TGTGCCAGCAGCCCCCATATCACGGGTACGCAGTATTTT.

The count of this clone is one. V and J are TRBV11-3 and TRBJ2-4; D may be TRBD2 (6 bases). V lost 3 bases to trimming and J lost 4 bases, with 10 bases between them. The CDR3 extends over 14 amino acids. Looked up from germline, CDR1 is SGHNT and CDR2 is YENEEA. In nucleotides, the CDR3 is TGTGCCAGCAGCTTCGGCGGGGATAAAAACATTCAGTACTTC. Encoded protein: CASSFGGDKNIQYF.

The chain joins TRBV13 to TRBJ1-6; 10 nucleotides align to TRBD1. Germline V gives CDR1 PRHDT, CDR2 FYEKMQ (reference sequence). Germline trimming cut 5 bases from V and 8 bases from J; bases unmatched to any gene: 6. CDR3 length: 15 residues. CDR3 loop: CASSPTGTGDSPLHF. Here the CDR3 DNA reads TGTGCCAGCAGCCCGACCGGGACAGGGGATTCACCCCTCCACTTT.

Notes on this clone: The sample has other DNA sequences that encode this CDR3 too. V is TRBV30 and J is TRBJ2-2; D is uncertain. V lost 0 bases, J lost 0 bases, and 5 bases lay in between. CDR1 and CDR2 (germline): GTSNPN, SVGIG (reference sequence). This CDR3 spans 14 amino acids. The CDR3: CAWSVHPNTGELFF. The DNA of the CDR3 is TGTGCCTGGAGTGTACATCCGAACACCGGGGAGCTGTTTTTT.

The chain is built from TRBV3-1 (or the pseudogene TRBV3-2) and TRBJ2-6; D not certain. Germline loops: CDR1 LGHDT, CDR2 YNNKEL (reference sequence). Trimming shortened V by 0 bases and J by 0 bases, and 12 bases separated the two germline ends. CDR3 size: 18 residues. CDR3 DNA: TGTGCCAGCAGCCAAGACTTATGGCAGCGCTCTGGGGCCAACGTCCTGACTTTC. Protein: CASSQDLWQRSGANVLTF.

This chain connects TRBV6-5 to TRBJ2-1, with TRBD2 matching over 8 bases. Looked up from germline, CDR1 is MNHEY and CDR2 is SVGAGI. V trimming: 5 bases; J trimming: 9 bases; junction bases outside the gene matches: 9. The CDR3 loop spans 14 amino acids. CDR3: CASSHGRGSVEQFF. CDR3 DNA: TGTGCCAGCAGTCACGGGAGGGGTTCGGTTGAGCAGTTCTTC.

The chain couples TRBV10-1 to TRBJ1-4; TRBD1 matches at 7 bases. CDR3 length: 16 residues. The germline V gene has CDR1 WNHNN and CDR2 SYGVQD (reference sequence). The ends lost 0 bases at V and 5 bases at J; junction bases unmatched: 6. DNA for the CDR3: TGCGCCAGCAGTGAGTCTCCGGGACAGACAAATGAAAAACTGTTTTTT. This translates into CASSESPGQTNEKLFF.

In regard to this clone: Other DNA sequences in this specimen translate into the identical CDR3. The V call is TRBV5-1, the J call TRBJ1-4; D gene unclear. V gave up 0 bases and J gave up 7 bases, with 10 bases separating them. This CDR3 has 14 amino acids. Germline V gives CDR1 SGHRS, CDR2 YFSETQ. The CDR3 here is CASSLGGLGEKLFF. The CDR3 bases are TGCGCCAGCAGCTTGGGAGGTTTGGGTGAAAAACTGTTTTTT.

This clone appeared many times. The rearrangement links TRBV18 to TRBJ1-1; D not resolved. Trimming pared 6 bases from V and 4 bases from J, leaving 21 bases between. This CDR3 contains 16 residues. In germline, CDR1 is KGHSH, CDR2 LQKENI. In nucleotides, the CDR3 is TGTGCCAGCTCCTCTATAGGCGGGAGAGAGGTCACTGAAGCTTTCTTT. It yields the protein CASSSIGGREVTEAFF.

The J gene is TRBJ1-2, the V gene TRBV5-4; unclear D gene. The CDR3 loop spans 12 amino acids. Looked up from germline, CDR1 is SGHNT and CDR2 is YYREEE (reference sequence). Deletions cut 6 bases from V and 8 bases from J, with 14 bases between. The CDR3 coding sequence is TGTGCCAGCACTCCGGGAGGCGTGGGCTACACCTTC. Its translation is CASTPGGVGYTF.

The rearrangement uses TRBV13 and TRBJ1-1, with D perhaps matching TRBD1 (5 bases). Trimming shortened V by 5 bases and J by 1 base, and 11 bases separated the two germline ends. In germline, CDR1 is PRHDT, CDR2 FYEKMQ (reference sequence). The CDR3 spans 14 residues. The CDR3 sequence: CASSQTGSNTEAFF. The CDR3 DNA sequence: TGTGCCAGCAGCCAAACAGGCTCGAACACTGAAGCTTTCTTT.

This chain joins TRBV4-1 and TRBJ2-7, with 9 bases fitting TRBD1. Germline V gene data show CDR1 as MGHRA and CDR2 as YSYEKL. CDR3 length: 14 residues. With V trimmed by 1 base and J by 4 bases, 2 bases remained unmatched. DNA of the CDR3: TGCGCCAGCAGCCAAGCCGGACAGGGGTACGAGCAGTACGTC. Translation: CASSQAGQGYEQYV.

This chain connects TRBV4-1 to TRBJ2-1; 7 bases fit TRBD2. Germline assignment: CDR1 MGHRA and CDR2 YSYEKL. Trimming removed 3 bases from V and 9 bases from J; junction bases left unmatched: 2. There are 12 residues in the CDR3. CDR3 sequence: CASSQRGIEQFF. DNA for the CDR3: TGCGCCAGCAGCCAGCGGGGGATTGAGCAGTTCTTC.

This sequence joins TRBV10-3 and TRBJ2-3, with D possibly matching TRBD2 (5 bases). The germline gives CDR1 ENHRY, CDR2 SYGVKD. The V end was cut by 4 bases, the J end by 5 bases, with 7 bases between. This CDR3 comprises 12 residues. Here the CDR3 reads CAISVAGDTQYF. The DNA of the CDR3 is TGTGCCATCAGTGTCGCGGGAGATACGCAGTATTTT.

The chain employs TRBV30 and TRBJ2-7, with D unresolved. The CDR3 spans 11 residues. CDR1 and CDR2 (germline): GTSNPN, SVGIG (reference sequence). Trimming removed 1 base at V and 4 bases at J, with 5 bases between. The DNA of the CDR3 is TGTGCCTGGAGTGACGGGTACGAGCAGTACTTC. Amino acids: CAWSDGYEQYF.

CDR3 protein: CASSLAGGALNTQYF. CDR3 DNA sequence: TGTGCCAGCAGCTTAGCCGGGGGGGCCCTGAATACGCAGTATTTT. This chain links TRBV7-2 with TRBJ2-3, with 8 bases lining up with TRBD2. Losses at the gene ends were 0 bases for V and 7 bases for J; bases not matched to a gene: 6. The CDR3 runs 15 residues. The V gene's germline CDR1 is SGHTA and CDR2 FQGNSA.

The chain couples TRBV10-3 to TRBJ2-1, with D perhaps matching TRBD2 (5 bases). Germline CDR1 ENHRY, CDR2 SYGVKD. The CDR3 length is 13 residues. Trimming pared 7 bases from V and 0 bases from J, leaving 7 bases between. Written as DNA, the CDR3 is TGTGCCATCAAAAGCGGCTCCTACAATGAGCAGTTCTTC. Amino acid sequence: CAIKSGSYNEQFF.

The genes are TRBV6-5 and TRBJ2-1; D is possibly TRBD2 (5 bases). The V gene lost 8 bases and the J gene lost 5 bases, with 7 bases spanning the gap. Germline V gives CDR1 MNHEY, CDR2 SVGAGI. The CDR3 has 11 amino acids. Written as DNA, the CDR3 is TGTGCCAGCTCGCGGGACAATGAGCAGTTCTTC. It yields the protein CASSRDNEQFF.